The present entry profiles one T cell receptor (beta chain) with its context. No antigen is known for it. This record comes from a study of blood T cells in healthy people across ages. Study-level results: A roughly linear age-dependent decrease characterized TCR beta diversity per million T cells. Diversity was higher, and naive CD4+ cells more numerous, in long-lived donors than in aged donors.

With a J-beta primer mix and a sample-barcoded 5' primer, a second PCR ran about 7 to 11 cycles. MiXCR was run by TCRdb on the 5' RACE reads, yielding one entry per CDR3 protein. The data hold over 1,200,000 distinct CDR3 sequences, with 55% to 75% observed a single time. Researchers report isolating at least 6.5 million PBMCs per sample. Material: blood. This clonotype was sampled from a man younger than 35 in good health.

The CDR3 DNA reads as TGTGCCAGCAGTCCGATGGGGAGCAATCAGCCCCAGCATTTT. Translating gives CASSPMGSNQPQHF. The V and J genes are TRBV27 and TRBJ1-5; no clear D gene. The CDR3 loop spans 14 amino acids. Trimming pared 5 bases from V and 1 base from J, leaving 9 bases between. CDR1 is MNHEY, CDR2 SMNVEV, per germline (reference sequence).